These T cell receptor beta chains were read from a single sample in a study of blood T cell repertoires in COVID-19. Using immunoSEQ multiplex PCR, the repertoire was profiled, and TCRdb retains in-frame clones only, with some absent. The sample has 180,000 or so clones; approximately 92% are singletons. Sequencing was performed on PBMCs or T cells enriched from blood (not recorded which). Source of these receptors: a middle-aged woman with acute COVID-19. CDR3s include the opening cysteine and the closing phenylalanine or tryptophan. D genes are given only for firm matches. Clone size is shown for a subset of rows, as once, few, many or a class of expanded clone.

CDR3 length,J gene,D gene,V gene,clone size,CDR3 protein,CDR3 DNA
14,TRBJ1-4,TRBD1,TRBV6-6,once,CASCLGGGGEKLFF,TGTGCCAGCTGCCTAGGGGGCGGAGGTGAAAAACTGTTTTTT
14,TRBJ2-3,.,TRBV9,once,CASTRQPRTDTQYF,TGTGCCAGCACCCGACAGCCCCGCACAGATACGCAGTATTTT
15,TRBJ2-2,.,TRBV7-2,.,CASSLSGRNTGELFF,TGTGCCAGCAGCTTAAGTGGGCGGAACACCGGGGAGCTGTTTTTT
14,TRBJ2-2,TRBD1,TRBV7-3,.,CASSSPTGTGELFF,TGTGCCAGCAGCTCTCCGACAGGGACCGGGGAGCTGTTTTTT
14,TRBJ2-7,.,TRBV4-1,once,CASSQDQGNYEQYF,TGCGCCAGCAGCCAAGATCAGGGGAACTACGAGCAGTACTTC
13,TRBJ1-1,.,TRBV30,once,CAWSANQGTEAFF,TGTGCCTGGAGCGCAAATCAGGGTACTGAAGCTTTCTTT
16,TRBJ1-2,.,TRBV15,.,CATSRDQDRSIDGYTF,TGTGCCACCAGCAGAGACCAAGACAGGAGCATCGATGGCTACACCTTC
17,TRBJ1-4,TRBD1,TRBV5-7,.,CASNYGDRGLENEKLFF,TGTGCCAGCAACTACGGGGACAGGGGGCTGGAGAATGAAAAACTGTTTTTT
16,TRBJ1-5,.,TRBV21-1,.,CASSKEGTDVNQPQHF,TGTGCCAGCAGCAAAGAGGGGACAGACGTCAATCAGCCCCAGCATTTT
18,TRBJ1-1,.,TRBV5-1,.,CASSLVSSTVYRNTEAFF,TGCGCCAGCAGCTTGGTTTCCTCAACGGTCTATCGGAACACTGAAGCTTTCTTT
16,TRBJ2-3,TRBD2,TRBV7-2,.,CASSLGLAGGTDTQYF,TGTGCCAGCAGCTTAGGACTAGCGGGGGGCACAGATACGCAGTATTTT
12,TRBJ2-4,TRBD1,TRBV30,.,CAWGTGGGIQYF,TGTGCCTGGGGGACAGGGGGAGGCATTCAGTACTTC
18,TRBJ2-7,TRBD2,TRBV7-9,.,CASSFVKGTSVRTYEQYF,TGTGCCAGCAGCTTCGTAAAGGGGACTAGCGTTAGAACCTACGAGCAGTACTTC
14,TRBJ1-1,TRBD1,TRBV4-1,few,CASSVETGGTEAFF,TGCGCCAGCAGCGTAGAAACAGGGGGCACTGAAGCTTTCTTT
14,TRBJ2-7,.,TRBV5-1,few,CASSLDPQVYEQYF,TGCGCCAGCAGCTTGGACCCACAGGTTTACGAGCAGTACTTC
15,TRBJ1-2,.,TRBV27,.,CASSFTGGPLYGYTF,TGTGCCAGCAGTTTTACGGGGGGCCCCCTCTATGGCTACACCTTC
13,TRBJ1-2,.,TRBV4-2,once,CASSQDLRVGYTF,TGTGCCAGCAGCCAAGATCTGCGGGTTGGCTACACCTTC
16,TRBJ2-3,TRBD2,TRBV15,.,CATSRETSGPAGTQYF,TGTGCCACCAGCAGAGAGACTAGCGGACCCGCAGGTACGCAGTATTTT
17,TRBJ2-1,TRBD1,TRBV10-2,.,CASSSGQGPFYPNEQFF,TGCGCCAGCAGTTCAGGACAGGGACCTTTTTATCCGAATGAGCAGTTCTTC
15,TRBJ2-7,TRBD1,TRBV2,.,CASIYGGQGNNEQYF,TGTGCCAGCATTTACGGGGGACAGGGAAACAACGAGCAGTACTTC
13,TRBJ2-7,.,TRBV15,.,CATSRGGKDEQYF,TGTGCCACCAGCAGGGGGGGAAAGGACGAGCAGTACTTC
15,TRBJ2-5,TRBD1,TRBV27,.,CASSSRQGAGETQYF,TGTGCCAGCAGTTCCAGACAGGGGGCTGGAGAGACCCAGTACTTC
15,TRBJ2-3,.,TRBV9,.,CASSLGGGTADTQYF,TGTGCCAGCAGCCTTGGAGGTGGTACGGCAGATACGCAGTATTTT
16,TRBJ2-2,TRBD2,TRBV5-1,.,CASRRLAGDPTGELFF,TGCGCCAGCAGGCGACTAGCGGGAGACCCTACCGGGGAGCTGTTTTTT
15,TRBJ2-3,TRBD2,TRBV5-4,.,CASSSKRGDTDTQYF,TGTGCCAGCAGCTCCAAGCGGGGAGACACAGATACGCAGTATTTT
14,TRBJ2-7,TRBD1,TRBV7-6,.,CASSRDRGGYEQYF,TGTGCCAGCAGTCGGGACAGGGGTGGGTACGAGCAGTACTTC
14,TRBJ2-2,.,TRBV6-5,few,CASSYQENTGELFF,TGTGCCAGCAGTTATCAGGAGAACACCGGGGAGCTGTTTTTT
14,TRBJ1-6,.,TRBV15,few,CATSRALNNSPLHF,TGTGCCACCAGCAGGGCCCTCAATAATTCACCCCTCCACTTT
14,TRBJ2-7,TRBD2,TRBV3-1/TRBV3-2,.,CASSQALAGYEQYF,TGTGCCAGCAGCCAAGCCCTAGCGGGGTACGAGCAGTACTTC
13,TRBJ1-1,.,TRBV10-1,.,CASIWGGGIEAFF,TGCGCCAGCATTTGGGGGGGCGGTATTGAAGCTTTCTTT
14,TRBJ1-1,TRBD1,TRBV7-2,.,CASSPQGGVTEAFF,TGTGCCAGCAGCCCACAGGGGGGTGTCACTGAAGCTTTCTTT
17,TRBJ2-7,TRBD2,TRBV7-2,.,CASSSDSGRFPPYEQYF,TGTGCCAGCAGCTCCGATAGCGGGAGGTTCCCACCCTACGAGCAGTACTTC
17,TRBJ2-2,TRBD2,TRBV15,once,CATSRLTSGRAGGELFF,TGTGCCACCAGCAGGTTGACTAGCGGGAGGGCCGGCGGGGAGCTGTTTTTT
14,TRBJ1-1,TRBD1,TRBV19,.,CASMTGQGSSEAFF,TGTGCCAGTATGACGGGACAGGGTAGCTCTGAAGCTTTCTTT
15,TRBJ2-1,TRBD1,TRBV6-5,.,CASSRQGISYNEQFF,TGTGCCAGCAGCCGACAGGGAATCTCCTACAATGAGCAGTTCTTC
16,TRBJ1-1,TRBD1,TRBV19,.,CASSIGQGETNTEAFF,TGTGCCAGTAGTATCGGGCAGGGGGAGACGAACACTGAAGCTTTCTTT
18,TRBJ2-7,TRBD2,TRBV7-9,.,CASSSWTSGRGNSYEQYF,TGTGCCAGCAGCAGTTGGACTAGCGGGAGGGGAAACTCCTACGAGCAGTACTTC
16,TRBJ2-7,.,TRBV10-3,.,CAISNRANRINYEQYF,TGTGCCATCTCGAACAGGGCGAATAGGATTAACTACGAGCAGTACTTC
16,TRBJ2-1,TRBD1,TRBV23-1,.,CASSQSGAGGKGEQFF,TGCGCCAGCAGTCAATCGGGGGCAGGGGGTAAAGGTGAGCAGTTCTTC